This entry lists 22 T cell receptor beta chains sequenced from one sample in a study of T-cell memory formation after mild COVID-19. TCRdb re-analysed the 5' RACE reads in MiXCR, keeping a single row per CDR3 protein. The sample yields 550,000 to 600,000 distinct CDR3 sequences, about 20% seen once. Sequencing input: PBMCs or a T cell subset sorted from them (not recorded which). The receptor set was obtained from an adult woman who had mild COVID-19 (a few samples of this study predate the infection). Cell type and time point are not known.

The chain carries TRBV12-3 or TRBV12-4 and TRBJ2-5, with D hard to call. Trimming stripped 2 bases from V and 5 bases from J, with 9 bases between. This CDR3 is built from 13 residues. CDR3 protein: CASSLSLEETQYF. DNA for the CDR3: TGTGCCAGCAGTTTATCTCTCGAGGAGACCCAGTACTTC.

This clonotype came up a few times. The CDR3 DNA reads as TGTGCCAGCAGTTTCCGGGTTTCGATGGCGGGCACCGGGGAGCTGTTTTTT. It encodes CASSFRVSMAGTGELFF. This chain joins TRBV12-3 or TRBV12-4 and TRBJ2-2; possible D gene TRBD2, 5 bases. The CDR3 loop spans 17 amino acids. V dropped 3 bases and J dropped 4 bases, with 18 bases sitting between them.

This clonotype has more than one count but fewer than ten. This chain connects TRBV2 to TRBJ1-1; D remains ambiguous. Germline loops: CDR1 SNHLY, CDR2 FYNNEI. Trimming took off 1 base at V and 10 bases at J, with 7 bases between the two ends. The CDR3 has 11 amino acids. CDR3 nucleotides: TGTGCCAGCAGTGAAGGTACAAGAGCTTTCTTT. It is translated as CASSEGTRAFF.

The chain couples TRBV18 to TRBJ2-5; TRBD1 matches at 11 bases. In germline, CDR1 is KGHSH, CDR2 LQKENI. The ends lost 3 bases at V and 3 bases at J; junction bases unmatched: 6. The CDR3 is made up of 16 amino acids. Written as DNA, the CDR3 is TGTGCCAGCTCACCCCAGGCGGGACAGGGGGAAGAGACCCAGTACTTC. Residues: CASSPQAGQGEETQYF.

The chain links TRBV20-1 to TRBJ2-7; 9 nucleotides line up with TRBD1. The CDR3 sequence is 12 residues long. Losses at the gene ends were 5 bases for V and 3 bases for J; bases not matched to a gene: 2. Germline V gene data show CDR1 as DFQATT and CDR2 as SNEGSKA (reference sequence). Here the CDR3 reads CSAQDRGYEQYF. The CDR3 DNA sequence: TGCAGTGCTCAGGACAGGGGCTACGAGCAGTACTTC.

The V call is TRBV24-1, the J call TRBJ2-7; TRBD1 might be the D (5 bases). The CDR3 length is 14 residues. CDR1 is KGHDR, CDR2 SFDVKD, per germline. With 7 bases removed from V and 0 bases from J, the gap between germline ends came to 12 bases. The CDR3 is CATSPGHSSYEQYF. CDR3 coding DNA: TGTGCCACCAGCCCAGGACACTCCTCCTACGAGCAGTACTTC.

This clonotype was picked up a small number of times. The chain joins TRBV9 to TRBJ2-7; D ambiguous. The CDR3 extends over 13 amino acids. Deletions cut 0 bases from V and 2 bases from J, with 6 bases between. Germline V gives CDR1 SGDLS, CDR2 YYNGEE. The CDR3 spells CASSVGNTYEQYF. CDR3 nucleotides: TGTGCCAGCAGCGTAGGGAACACCTACGAGCAGTACTTC.

The chain joins TRBV4-1 to TRBJ2-3; possible D gene TRBD2, 6 bases. CDR1 is MGHRA, CDR2 YSYEKL, per germline. Trimming took 0 bases from V and 4 from J, leaving 11 bases between them. The CDR3 has 15 amino acids. The CDR3 coding sequence is TGCGCCAGCAGCCAAGAAGGAGGGGCATCAGATACGCAGTATTTT. Translating it yields CASSQEGGASDTQYF.

The rearrangement links TRBV3-1 to TRBJ2-1; a possible D gene is TRBD1 (6 bases). The CDR3 covers 14 residues. The V and J ends lost 0 bases and 8 bases respectively, with 11 bases between them. Per the germline V gene, CDR1 is LGHDT and CDR2 is YNNKEL (reference sequence). DNA for the CDR3: TGTGCCAGCAGCCAAGATATCAGGGGTCATGAGCAGTTCTTC. This codes for CASSQDIRGHEQFF.

This clonotype was found a few times. The chain couples TRBV10-3 to TRBJ2-5; the D gene could be TRBD1 or TRBD2 (6 bases each). The CDR3 sequence is 13 residues long. Trimming stripped 4 bases from V and 4 bases from J, with 10 bases between. Germline CDR1 ENHRY, CDR2 SYGVKD. DNA for the CDR3: TGTGCCATCAGTGGGGGGGCCCGAGAGACCCAGTACTTC. Its protein is CAISGGARETQYF.

This clonotype was recorded a few times. The rearrangement uses TRBV29-1 and TRBJ2-1; 9 nucleotides line up with TRBD2. V shed 5 bases and J 6 bases; nucleotides not matched to a gene: 5. The V gene's germline CDR1 is SQVTM and CDR2 ANQGSEA. The CDR3 length is 13 residues. The CDR3 spells CSVFAGGLNEQFF. DNA of the CDR3: TGCAGCGTTTTTGCGGGAGGGCTCAATGAGCAGTTCTTC.

This chain uses TRBV24-1 with TRBJ2-3; D may be TRBD2 (6 bases). CDR1 KGHDR and CDR2 SFDVKD come from the germline V gene. The V gene lost 1 base and the J gene lost 6 bases, with 10 bases spanning the gap. This CDR3 is 14 amino acids long. CDR3 protein: CATSDFAGSDTQYF. For the CDR3, the DNA is TGTGCCACCAGTGATTTTGCGGGGTCGGATACGCAGTATTTT.

This clonotype was counted between two and nine times. The rearrangement uses TRBV19 and TRBJ2-2; 7 bases match TRBD1. J was trimmed by 1 base and V by 7 bases; bases with no gene match: 6. There are 15 residues in the CDR3. Germline CDR1 is LNHDA and CDR2 is SQIVND (reference sequence). CDR3 sequence: CASIPGQRNTGELFF. The CDR3, as DNA: TGTGCCAGTATCCCGGGACAGAGGAACACCGGGGAGCTGTTTTTT.

The J gene is TRBJ1-6, the V gene TRBV4-3, with D perhaps TRBD1 (6 bases). The V gene lost 3 bases and the J gene lost 7 bases, with 13 bases spanning the gap. Germline V gene data show CDR1 as LGHNA and CDR2 as YSLEER. The CDR3 loop spans 15 amino acids. CDR3 DNA sequence: TGCGCCAGCAGCCACTTGGACAGCAGAAATTCACCCCTCCACTTT. It is translated as CASSHLDSRNSPLHF.

CDR3 sequence: CASSQEEGTQPQHF. CDR3 bases: TGTGCCAGCAGCCAAGAGGAGGGAACTCAGCCCCAGCATTTT. The J gene is TRBJ1-5, the V gene TRBV4-2; the D is unclear. This CDR3 is built from 14 residues. V was cut by 0 bases and J by 6 bases, with 9 bases left in between. Germline lookup yields CDR1 LGHNA and CDR2 YNFKEQ.

On this clonotype: A much larger clone lies one base from this, so it may be a read error. The CDR3 DNA reads TGCAGTGCTAGCGGGAACTCCTACGAGCAGTACTTC. Translated: CSASGNSYEQYF. The J gene is TRBJ2-7, the V gene TRBV20-1; D is possibly TRBD2 (5 bases). Germline lookup yields CDR1 DFQATT and CDR2 SNEGSKA (reference sequence). The CDR3 length is 12 residues. The V end lost 3 bases, the J end lost 0 bases, and 6 bases lay between the germline ends.

This clonotype was counted between two and nine times. The chain couples TRBV7-9 to TRBJ1-2, with D hard to call. The length of the CDR3 is 16 residues. Germline CDR1 and CDR2: SEHNR and FQNEAQ (reference sequence). V lost 1 base and J lost 8, with 20 bases in between. CDR3 in amino acids: CASSLETRRPMVGYTF. The CDR3, as DNA: TGTGCCAGCAGCTTAGAGACCCGAAGGCCTATGGTCGGCTACACCTTC.

The chain uses TRBV6-5 and TRBJ1-2; 10 bases line up with TRBD1. The CDR3 spans 14 residues. Trimming removed 6 bases from V and 1 base from J; junction bases left unmatched: 2. In germline, CDR1 is MNHEY, CDR2 SVGAGI. The CDR3 region is CASRGTGVNYGYTF. The DNA for the CDR3 is TGTGCCAGCAGGGGGACAGGGGTTAACTATGGCTACACCTTC.

The chain joins TRBV11-3 to TRBJ2-1; 7 nucleotides agree with TRBD2. Per germline, CDR1 SGHNT and CDR2 YENEEA. The V gene end was trimmed by 5 bases and the J gene end by 8 bases; junction bases not matched to a gene: 9. The CDR3 spans 14 residues. The DNA of the CDR3 is TGTGCCAGCAGCCCTACGCCGGGGGGACATGAGCAGTTCTTC. It specifies CASSPTPGGHEQFF. The full variable domain, rest sourced from reference TRBV11-3 and TRBJ2-1, is EAGVVQSPRYKIIEKKQPVAFWCNPISGHNTLYWYLQNLGQGPELLIRYENEEAVDDSQLPKDRFSAERLKGVDSTLKIQPAELGDSAVYLCASSPTPGGHEQFFGPGTRLTVL.

The V call is TRBV12-3 or TRBV12-4, the J call TRBJ2-2; 14 bases agree with TRBD2. The CDR3 has 18 residues. The trim removed 3 bases at V and 5 bases at J, leaving 8 bases unmatched. The CDR3 is CASSFSGLAGVFTGELFF. DNA for the CDR3: TGTGCCAGCAGTTTCTCGGGACTAGCGGGGGTGTTTACCGGGGAGCTGTTTTTT.

This clonotype was seen only a few times. The chain recombines TRBV18 with TRBJ2-1; tentatively, D is TRBD2 (5 bases). The CDR3 is 15 amino acids. Per the germline V gene, CDR1 is KGHSH and CDR2 is LQKENI. The V and J ends lost 3 bases and 7 bases respectively, with 16 bases between them. This CDR3 is CASSPSLAMGNEQFF. The CDR3 DNA is TGTGCCAGCTCACCCTCGCTAGCAATGGGGAATGAGCAGTTCTTC.

The gene calls are TRBV7-7 and TRBJ2-2; TRBD1 matches at 8 bases. The CDR3 is 15 residues long. V lost 6 bases and J lost 3; bases outside the gene matches: 6. CDR1 is SSHAT, CDR2 FNYEAQ, per germline (reference sequence). In DNA, the CDR3 is TGTGCCAGCAGGCCCGACAGGGGAGACACCGGGGAGCTGTTTTTT. It translates to CASRPDRGDTGELFF.